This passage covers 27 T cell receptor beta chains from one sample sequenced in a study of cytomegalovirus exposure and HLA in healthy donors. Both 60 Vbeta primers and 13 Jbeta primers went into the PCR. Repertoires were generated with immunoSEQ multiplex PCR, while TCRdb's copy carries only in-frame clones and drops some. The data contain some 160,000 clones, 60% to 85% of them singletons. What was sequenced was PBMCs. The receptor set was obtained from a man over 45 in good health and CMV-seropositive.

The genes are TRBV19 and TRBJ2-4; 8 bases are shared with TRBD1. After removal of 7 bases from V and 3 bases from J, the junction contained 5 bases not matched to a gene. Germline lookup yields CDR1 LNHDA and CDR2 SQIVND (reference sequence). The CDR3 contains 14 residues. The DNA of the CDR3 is TGTGCCAGTATCGACAGGGGCGACAAAAACATTCAGTACTTC. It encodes CASIDRGDKNIQYF.

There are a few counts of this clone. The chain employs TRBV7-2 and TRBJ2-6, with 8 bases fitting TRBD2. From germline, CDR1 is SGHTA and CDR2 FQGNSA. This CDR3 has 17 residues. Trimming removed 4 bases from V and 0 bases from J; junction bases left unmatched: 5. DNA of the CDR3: TGTGCCAGCAGCTCAGCGGGGGCCACCTCTGGGGCCAACGTCCTGACTTTC. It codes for CASSSAGATSGANVLTF.

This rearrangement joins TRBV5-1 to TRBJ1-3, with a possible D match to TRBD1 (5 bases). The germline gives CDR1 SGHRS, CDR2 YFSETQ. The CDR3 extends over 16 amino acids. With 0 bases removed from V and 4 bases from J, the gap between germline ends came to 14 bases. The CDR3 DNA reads TGCGCCAGCAGCTTGGCCTCTTCAGGGAACGGAAACACCATATATTTT. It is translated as CASSLASSGNGNTIYF.

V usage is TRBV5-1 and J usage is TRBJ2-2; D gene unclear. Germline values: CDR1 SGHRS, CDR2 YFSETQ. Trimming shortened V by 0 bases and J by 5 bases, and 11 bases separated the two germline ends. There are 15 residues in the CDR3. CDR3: CASSLGSAGTGELFF. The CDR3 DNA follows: TGCGCCAGCAGCTTGGGGTCAGCAGGAACCGGGGAGCTGTTTTTT.

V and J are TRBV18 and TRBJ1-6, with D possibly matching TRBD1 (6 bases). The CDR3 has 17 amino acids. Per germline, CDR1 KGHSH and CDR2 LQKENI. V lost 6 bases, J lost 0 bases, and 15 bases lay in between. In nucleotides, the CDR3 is TGTGCCAGCTCGCCAACGATAGGGGGCTCCTATAATTCACCCCTCCACTTT. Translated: CASSPTIGGSYNSPLHF.

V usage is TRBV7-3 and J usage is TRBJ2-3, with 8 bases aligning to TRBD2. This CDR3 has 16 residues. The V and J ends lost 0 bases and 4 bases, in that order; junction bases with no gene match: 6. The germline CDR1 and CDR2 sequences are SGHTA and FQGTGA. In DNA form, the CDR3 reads TGTGCCAGCAGCTTAACGTTTTCGCGGGGGGCAGATACGCAGTATTTT. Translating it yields CASSLTFSRGADTQYF. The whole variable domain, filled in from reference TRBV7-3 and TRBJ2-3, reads GAGVSQTPSNKVTEKGKYVELRCDPISGHTALYWYRQSLGQGPEFLIYFQGTGAADDSGLPNDRFFAVRPEGSVSTLKIQRTERGDSAVYLCASSLTFSRGADTQYFGPGTRLTVL.

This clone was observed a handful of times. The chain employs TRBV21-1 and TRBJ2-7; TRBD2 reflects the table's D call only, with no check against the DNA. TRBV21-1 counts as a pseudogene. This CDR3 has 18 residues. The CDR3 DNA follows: TGTGCCAGCAGCAAAGAACTAGCGGGGGGCGTGGACATCTACGAGCAGTACTTC. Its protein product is CASSKELAGGVDIYEQYF.

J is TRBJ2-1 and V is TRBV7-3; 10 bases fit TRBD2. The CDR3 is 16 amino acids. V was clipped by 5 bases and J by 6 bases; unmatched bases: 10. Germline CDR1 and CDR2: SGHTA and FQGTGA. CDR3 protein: CASSASGGPLGNEQFF. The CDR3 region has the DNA TGTGCCAGCAGCGCTAGCGGGGGCCCTCTGGGCAATGAGCAGTTCTTC.

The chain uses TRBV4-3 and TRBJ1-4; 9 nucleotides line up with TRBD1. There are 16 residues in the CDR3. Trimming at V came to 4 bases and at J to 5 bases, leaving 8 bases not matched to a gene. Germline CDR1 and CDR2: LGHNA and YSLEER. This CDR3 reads CASSRGTGTGNEKLFF. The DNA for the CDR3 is TGCGCCAGCAGCCGCGGAACCGGGACAGGGAATGAAAAACTGTTTTTT.

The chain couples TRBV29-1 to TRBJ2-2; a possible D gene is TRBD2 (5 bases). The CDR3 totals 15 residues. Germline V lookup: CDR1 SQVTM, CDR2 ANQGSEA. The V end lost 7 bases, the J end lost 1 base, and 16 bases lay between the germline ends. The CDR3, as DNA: TGCAGCGCCCCCGAGGGCCCAGGGAACACCGGGGAGCTGTTTTTT. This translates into CSAPEGPGNTGELFF.

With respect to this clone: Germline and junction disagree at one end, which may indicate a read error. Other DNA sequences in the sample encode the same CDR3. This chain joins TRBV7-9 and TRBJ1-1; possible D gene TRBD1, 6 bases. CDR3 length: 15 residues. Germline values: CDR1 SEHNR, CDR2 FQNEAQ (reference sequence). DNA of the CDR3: TGTGCCAGCAGCTTAGGTTGGGCAGGGGACACCGAAGCTTTCTTT. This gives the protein CASSLGWAGDTEAFF.

Here the CDR3 DNA reads TGTGCCAGCAGCCGGGACAGGCGAGAGACCCAGTACTTC. Amino acids: CASSRDRRETQYF. This rearrangement joins TRBV7-2 to TRBJ2-5; 8 nucleotides agree with TRBD1. The germline gives CDR1 SGHTA, CDR2 FQGNSA. Unmatched junction bases numbered 3, after V lost 5 bases and J lost 4 bases. The CDR3 runs to 13 residues.

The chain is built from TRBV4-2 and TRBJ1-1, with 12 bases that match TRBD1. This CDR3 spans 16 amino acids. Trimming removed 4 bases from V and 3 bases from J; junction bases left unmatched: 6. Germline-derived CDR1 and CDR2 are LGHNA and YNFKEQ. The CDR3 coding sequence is TGTGCCAGCAGCCTGGGACAGGGGGCAGATGACACTGAAGCTTTCTTT. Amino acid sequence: CASSLGQGADDTEAFF.

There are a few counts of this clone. The CDR3 DNA reads TGTGCCAGCAAAGAGGACATAAGAAATGAAAAACTGTTTTTT. Translated: CASKEDIRNEKLFF. The V call is TRBV6-5, the J call TRBJ1-4; a possible D gene is TRBD1 (5 bases). CDR1 and CDR2 (germline): MNHEY, SVGAGI. CDR3 length: 14 residues. Trimming took off 7 bases at V and 5 bases at J, with 14 bases between the two ends.

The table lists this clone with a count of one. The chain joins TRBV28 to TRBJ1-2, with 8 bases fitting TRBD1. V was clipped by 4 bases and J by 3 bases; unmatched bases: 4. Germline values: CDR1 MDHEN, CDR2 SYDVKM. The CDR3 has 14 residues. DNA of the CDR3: TGTGCCAGCAGTTCCGCAGGGGGCTACTATGGCTACACCTTC. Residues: CASSSAGGYYGYTF.

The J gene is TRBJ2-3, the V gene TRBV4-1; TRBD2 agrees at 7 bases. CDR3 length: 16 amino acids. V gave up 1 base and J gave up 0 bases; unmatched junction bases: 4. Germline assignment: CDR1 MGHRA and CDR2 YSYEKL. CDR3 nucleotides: TGCGCCAGCAGCCAAGGGACTAGTACTAGCACAGATACGCAGTATTTT. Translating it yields CASSQGTSTSTDTQYF.

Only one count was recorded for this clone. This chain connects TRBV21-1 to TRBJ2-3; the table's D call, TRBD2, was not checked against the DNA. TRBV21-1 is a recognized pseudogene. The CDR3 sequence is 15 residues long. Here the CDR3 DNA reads TGTGCCAGCAGCATCGGGACTGGAAGCACAGATACGCAGTATTTT. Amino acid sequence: CASSIGTGSTDTQYF.

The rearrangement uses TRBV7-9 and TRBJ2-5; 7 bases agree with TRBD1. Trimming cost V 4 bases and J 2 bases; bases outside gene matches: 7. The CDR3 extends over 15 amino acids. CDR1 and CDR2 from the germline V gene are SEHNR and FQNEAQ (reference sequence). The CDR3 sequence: CASSSPTGWQETQYF. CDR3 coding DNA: TGTGCCAGCAGCTCGCCGACAGGGTGGCAAGAGACCCAGTACTTC.

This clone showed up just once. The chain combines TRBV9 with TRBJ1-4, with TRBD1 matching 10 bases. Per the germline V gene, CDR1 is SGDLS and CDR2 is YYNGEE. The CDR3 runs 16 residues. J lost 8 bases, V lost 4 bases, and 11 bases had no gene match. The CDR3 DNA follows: TGTGCCAGCAGCATCAAGGGACAGGGGATGGGGGAAAAACTGTTTTTT. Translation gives CASSIKGQGMGEKLFF.

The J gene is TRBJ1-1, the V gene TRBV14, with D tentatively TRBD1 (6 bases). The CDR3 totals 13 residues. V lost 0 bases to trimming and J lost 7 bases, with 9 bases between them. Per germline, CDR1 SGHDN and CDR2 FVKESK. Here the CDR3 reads CASSQEWTVEAFF. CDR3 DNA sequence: TGTGCCAGCAGCCAAGAGTGGACAGTTGAAGCTTTCTTT.

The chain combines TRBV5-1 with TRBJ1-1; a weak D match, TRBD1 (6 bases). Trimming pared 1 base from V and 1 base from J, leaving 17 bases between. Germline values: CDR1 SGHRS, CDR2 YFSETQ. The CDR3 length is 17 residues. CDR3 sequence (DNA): TGCGCCAGCAGCTTGTCAACAGGGTCTTTGTGGAACACTGAAGCTTTCTTT. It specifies CASSLSTGSLWNTEAFF.

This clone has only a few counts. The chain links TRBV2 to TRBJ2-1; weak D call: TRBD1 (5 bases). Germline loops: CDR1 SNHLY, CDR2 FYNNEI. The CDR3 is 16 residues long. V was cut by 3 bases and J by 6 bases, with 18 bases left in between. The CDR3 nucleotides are TGTGCCAGCAGTGAGGGTAGGGGTGAGGATGCCAATGAGCAGTTCTTC. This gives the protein CASSEGRGEDANEQFF.

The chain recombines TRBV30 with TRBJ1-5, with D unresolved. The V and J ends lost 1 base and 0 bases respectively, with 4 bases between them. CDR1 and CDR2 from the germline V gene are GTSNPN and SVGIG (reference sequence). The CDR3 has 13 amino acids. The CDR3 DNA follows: TGTGCCTGGAGTGACAGTAGCAATCAGCCCCAGCATTTT. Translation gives CAWSDSSNQPQHF. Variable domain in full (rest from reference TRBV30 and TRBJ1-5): SQTIHQWPATLVQPVGSPLSLECTVEGTSNPNLYWYRQAAGRGLQLLFYSVGIGQISSEVPQNLSASRPQDRQFILSSKKLLLSDSGFYLCAWSDSSNQPQHFGDGTRLSIL.

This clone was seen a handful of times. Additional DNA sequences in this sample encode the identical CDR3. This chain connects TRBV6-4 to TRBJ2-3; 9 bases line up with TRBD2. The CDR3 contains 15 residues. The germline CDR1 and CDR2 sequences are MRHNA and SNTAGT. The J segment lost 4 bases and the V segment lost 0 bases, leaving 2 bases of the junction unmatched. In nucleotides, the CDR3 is TGTGCCAGCAGTGACTCGGCGGGGGGGCCAGATACGCAGTATTTT. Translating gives CASSDSAGGPDTQYF.

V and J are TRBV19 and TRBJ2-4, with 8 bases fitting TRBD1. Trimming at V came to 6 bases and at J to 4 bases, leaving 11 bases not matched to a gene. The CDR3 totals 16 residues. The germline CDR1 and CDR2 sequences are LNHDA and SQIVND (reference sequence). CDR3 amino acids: CASRTAAGTGKNIQYF. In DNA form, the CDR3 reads TGTGCCAGTAGGACCGCGGCAGGGACAGGAAAAAACATTCAGTACTTC.

CDR3 in DNA: TGTGCCGTAGGTCGTGCAGGGGACCTTTCCTACGAGCAGTACTTC. The encoded protein is CAVGRAGDLSYEQYF. The J gene is TRBJ2-7, the V gene TRBV5-4; D is possibly TRBD1 (6 bases). V was clipped by 10 bases and J by 1 base, with 21 bases between them. CDR1 is SGHNT, CDR2 YYREEE, per germline (reference sequence). The CDR3 is made up of 15 amino acids.

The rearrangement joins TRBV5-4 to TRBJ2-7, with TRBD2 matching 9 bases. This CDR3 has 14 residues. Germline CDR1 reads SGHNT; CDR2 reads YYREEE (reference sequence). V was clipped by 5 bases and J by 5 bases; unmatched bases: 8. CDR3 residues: CASSWPSGTNEQYF. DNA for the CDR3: TGTGCCAGCAGTTGGCCTAGCGGGACTAACGAGCAGTACTTC.